These T cell receptor beta chains were read from a single sample in a study of graft-versus-host responses after intestinal transplantation. Antigens for these TCRs are unknown. Assay used: immunoSEQ multiplex PCR; TCRdb lists only in-frame clones, some missing. In the table there are around 120,000 clones, 90% to 95% of which are singletons. Material: unstimulated CD8+ T cells sorted from spleen or lymph node cells, obtained before intestinal transplant. The receptors originated from a human donor who received an intestinal transplant. Both conserved end residues are part of each CDR3. D genes are given only for firm matches.

D gene	J gene	V gene	CDR3 protein
-	TRBJ1-2	TRBV11-2	CASSLSGSWPGYTF
TRBD1	TRBJ2-1	TRBV27	CASSLRGPDNEQFF
-	TRBJ2-5	TRBV7-9	CASSHTLSEEQYF
TRBD2	TRBJ2-7	TRBV7-6	CASSLGTSGSYEQYF
TRBD1	TRBJ2-7	TRBV30	CAWSSGQGYEQYF
-	TRBJ2-5	TRBV27	CASSFLKQGQETQYF
-	TRBJ1-5	TRBV28	CASSLEFSNQPQHF
TRBD1	TRBJ2-2	TRBV27	CASSSGQGNTGELFF
TRBD2	TRBJ2-2	TRBV5-1	CASSRLARLGELFF
-	TRBJ1-4	TRBV4-2	CASSQGRGNEKLFF
-	TRBJ1-2	TRBV7-9	CASSSPMLPSNYGYTF
-	TRBJ1-2	TRBV28	CASSERGNYGYTF
-	TRBJ1-1	TRBV4-3	CASSQGWGKNTEAFF
-	TRBJ2-2	TRBV28	CASSFSVGSRFGTGELFF
-	TRBJ1-1	TRBV4-1	CASSQEEWSGTVMNTEAFF
TRBD2	TRBJ2-1	TRBV7-2	CASSMTGTSGDNEQFF
-	TRBJ2-2	TRBV19	CASSINRANTGELFF
-	TRBJ2-2	TRBV7-2	CASSTRISAGELFF
TRBD1	TRBJ2-1	TRBV28	CASRRTGGLYNEQFF
-	TRBJ1-1	TRBV19	CASSISRHQTEAFF
TRBD1	TRBJ2-7	TRBV29-1	CSVHGWGQGAYEQYF
-	TRBJ2-7	TRBV7-3	CASSLGSLDEQYF
-	TRBJ2-1	TRBV10-2	CASSLAEQFF
-	TRBJ1-1	TRBV29-1	CSVERDENTEAFF
-	TRBJ2-1	TRBV7-4	CASSLVLATLQFF
-	TRBJ1-1	TRBV19	CATKPPPGRIPEAFF
-	TRBJ2-7	TRBV19	CASSKARRSEQYF
-	TRBJ2-1	TRBV27	CASFSGEQFF
-	TRBJ2-1	TRBV25-1	CASSEYRGTPSSYNEQFF
-	TRBJ2-7	TRBV28	CASSLRGDTYGQYF
TRBD1	TRBJ2-1	TRBV27	CASRPGQRSYNEQFF
-	TRBJ1-2	TRBV30	CAWSELGGVAYGYTF
TRBD2	TRBJ2-1	TRBV7-9	CASSPSGLADYEQFF
-	TRBJ2-1	TRBV27	CASSLGALSYEQFF
TRBD2	TRBJ2-3	TRBV5-6	CASSFITSGTDTQYF
TRBD1	TRBJ2-6	TRBV7-9	CASSPDREGMDSGANVLTF
-	TRBJ1-4	TRBV9	CASSVTGLPDEKLFF
-	TRBJ2-7	TRBV28	CASSLPDRGREQYF
-	TRBJ2-7	TRBV4-2	CASSPLLEKSSDEQYF
-	TRBJ2-7	TRBV2	CASQDTLTSYEQYF
-	TRBJ2-1	TRBV19	CASAEGSSYNEQFF
TRBD1	TRBJ2-7	TRBV19	CASSSDRPYEQYF
-	TRBJ1-3	TRBV15	CATSRDPGRSGNTIYF
-	TRBJ2-7	TRBV4-2	CASSQETGPPYEQYF
TRBD2	TRBJ2-1	TRBV19	CASSMGGSSYNEQFF
-	TRBJ1-3	TRBV9	CASSGGSGNTIYF
TRBD2	TRBJ2-2	TRBV2	CASSVTSGKSNTGELFF
TRBD1	TRBJ2-5	TRBV9	CASSPTGTGQETQYF
-	TRBJ1-1	TRBV5-1	CASSLAPGELTRTEAFF